The 3 T cell receptor beta chains given below trace back to one sample, sequenced in a study of identical twins. TCRdb reprocessed the 5' RACE reads with MiXCR, giving one entry per CDR3 protein. This sample yields approximately 680,000 distinct CDR3 sequences, of which around 7.4% are seen a single time; 1.6% belongs to the top ten. This sample also belongs to another study, concerning yellow fever vaccine responses in identical twins.

Source material: PBMCs. These TCRs come from a young woman in good health.

This clonotype was counted many times. The chain employs TRBV9 and TRBJ1-1, with D hard to call. Germline V CDR1 and CDR2: SGDLS, YYNGEE. V lost 2 bases and J 5 bases, leaving 13 bases between the germline ends. There are 14 residues in the CDR3. The CDR3 loop is CASSVQEGRTEAFF. The CDR3 coding sequence is TGTGCCAGCAGCGTTCAGGAAGGAAGAACTGAAGCTTTCTTT.

This clonotype appeared a few times. This chain uses TRBV12-3 or TRBV12-4 with TRBJ1-5, with D maybe TRBD1 (5 bases). Trimming took off 5 bases at V and 1 base at J, with 12 bases between the two ends. This CDR3 is 15 amino acids long. CDR3 region: CASSRAGTSNQPQHF. CDR3 sequence (DNA): TGTGCCAGCAGTCGGGCGGGGACCAGCAATCAGCCCCAGCATTTT.

This clonotype showed up many times. The chain joins TRBV12-3 or TRBV12-4 to TRBJ2-1; TRBD1 is a possible D gene (5 bases). The CDR3 length is 15 residues. V was cut by 2 bases and J by 1 base, with 9 bases left in between. The CDR3 DNA reads as TGTGCCAGCAGTTTAAGGGGTCGTTCCTACAATGAGCAGTTCTTC. Its protein product is CASSLRGRSYNEQFF.